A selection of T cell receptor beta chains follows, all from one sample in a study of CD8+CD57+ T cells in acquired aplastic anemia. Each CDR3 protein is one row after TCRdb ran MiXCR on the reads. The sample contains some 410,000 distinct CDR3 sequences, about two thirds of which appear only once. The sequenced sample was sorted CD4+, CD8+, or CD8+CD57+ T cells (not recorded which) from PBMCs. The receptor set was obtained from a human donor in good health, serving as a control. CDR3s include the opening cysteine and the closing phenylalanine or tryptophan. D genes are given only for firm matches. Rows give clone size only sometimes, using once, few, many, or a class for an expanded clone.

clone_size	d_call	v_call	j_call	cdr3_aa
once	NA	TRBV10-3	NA	CAISDQWSFRETQYF
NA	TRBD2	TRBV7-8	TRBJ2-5	CASRLAGGGTQYLYF
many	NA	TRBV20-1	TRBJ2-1	CSSGPYNEQFF
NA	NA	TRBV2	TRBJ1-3	CASSVLDSGNTIYF
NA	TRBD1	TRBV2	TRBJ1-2	CASSPGQASSGYTF
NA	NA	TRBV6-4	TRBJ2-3	CASREQGGPDTQYF
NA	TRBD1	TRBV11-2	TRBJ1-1	CASSRDRGRAEAFF
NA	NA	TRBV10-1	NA	CASSGSKFTTQYF
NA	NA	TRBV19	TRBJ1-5	CASSSSGAQPQHF
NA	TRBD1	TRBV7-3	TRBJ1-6	CASSTFRTGLHCPLHF
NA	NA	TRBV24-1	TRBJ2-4	CATSAGIQYF
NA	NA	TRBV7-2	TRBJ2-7	CASSRQTSTYEQYF
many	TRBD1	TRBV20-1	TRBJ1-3	CSARDNGQGGNTIYF
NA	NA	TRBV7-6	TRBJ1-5	CASRAVGGPVTPYYF
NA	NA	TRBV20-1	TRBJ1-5	CSARLGTGRSQHF
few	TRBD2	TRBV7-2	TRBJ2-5	CASSLARTSGQETQYF
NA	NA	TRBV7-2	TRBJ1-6	CASSQDLGGSYEQF
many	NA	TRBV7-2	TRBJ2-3	CASSFRGYSTDTQYF
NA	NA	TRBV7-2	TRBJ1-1	CASSLRDARDYEPFF
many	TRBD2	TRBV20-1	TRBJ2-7	CSATKSLSGAAYEQYF
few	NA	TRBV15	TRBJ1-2	CATSKRQNYGYTF
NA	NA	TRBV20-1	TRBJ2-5	CSASRGQYMKTQYF
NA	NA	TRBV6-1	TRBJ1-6	CASSERQGGSPLHF
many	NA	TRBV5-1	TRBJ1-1	CASSALTAMNTEAFF
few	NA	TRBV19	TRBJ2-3	CASKMGGVATDTQYF
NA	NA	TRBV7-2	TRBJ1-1	CTSSTDSEAFF
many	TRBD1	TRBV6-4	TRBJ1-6	CASSGGQGVVNSPLHF
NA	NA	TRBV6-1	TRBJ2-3	CASRQWTFSTDTQYF
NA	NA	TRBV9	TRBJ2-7	CASSVDRQGYYEQYF